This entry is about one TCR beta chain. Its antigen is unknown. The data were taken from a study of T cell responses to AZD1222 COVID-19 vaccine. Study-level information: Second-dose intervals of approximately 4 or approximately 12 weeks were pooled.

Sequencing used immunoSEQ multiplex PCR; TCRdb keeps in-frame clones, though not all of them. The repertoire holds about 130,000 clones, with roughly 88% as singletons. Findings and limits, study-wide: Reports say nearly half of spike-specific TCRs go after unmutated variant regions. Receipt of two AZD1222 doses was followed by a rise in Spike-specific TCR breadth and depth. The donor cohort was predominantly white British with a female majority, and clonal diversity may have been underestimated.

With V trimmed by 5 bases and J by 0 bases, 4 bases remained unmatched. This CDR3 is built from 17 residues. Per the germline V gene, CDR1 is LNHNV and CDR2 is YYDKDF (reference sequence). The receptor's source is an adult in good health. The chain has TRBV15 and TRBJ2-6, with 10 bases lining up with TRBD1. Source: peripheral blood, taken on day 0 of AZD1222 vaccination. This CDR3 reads CATSVRTGGSGANVLTF. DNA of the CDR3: TGTGCCACCAGCGTGAGGACAGGGGGCTCTGGGGCCAACGTCCTGACTTTC.